The T cell receptor beta chain described here comes from a study of cytomegalovirus exposure and HLA in healthy donors. Study observations and caveats: Many donors shared some public TCRs, even though most TCR sequences were rare. The study flagged some 180 TCR beta chains as cytomegalovirus-associated.

Assay used: immunoSEQ multiplex PCR; TCRdb lists only in-frame clones, some missing. Of about 360,000 clones in the sample, roughly 90% were seen once. Of note for this clone: Its antigen is undetermined.

This CDR3 spans 16 amino acids. The junction had 12 bases not matched to a gene; V was cut back by 4 bases and J by 3 bases. CDR1 is SGHNT and CDR2 is YYREEE in the germline V gene (reference sequence). This sequence joins TRBV5-4 and TRBJ2-7; TRBD1 matches 8 bases. This receptor was obtained from a woman aged 18-29 years in good health and CMV-seronegative. The sequencing sample was made of PBMCs. The CDR3 region has the DNA TGTGCCAGCAGCCCGAGGGCAGGGGGCTTAGTCTACGAGCAGTACTTC. Translation gives CASSPRAGGLVYEQYF.